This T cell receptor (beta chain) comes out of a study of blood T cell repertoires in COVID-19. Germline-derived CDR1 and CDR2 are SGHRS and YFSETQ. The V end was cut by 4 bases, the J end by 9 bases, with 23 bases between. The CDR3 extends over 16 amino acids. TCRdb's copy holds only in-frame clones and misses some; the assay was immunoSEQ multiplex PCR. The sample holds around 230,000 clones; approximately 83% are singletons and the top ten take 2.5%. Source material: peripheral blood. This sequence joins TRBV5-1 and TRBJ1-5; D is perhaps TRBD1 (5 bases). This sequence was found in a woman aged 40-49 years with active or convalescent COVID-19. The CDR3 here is CASSPGGTGNVGPQHF. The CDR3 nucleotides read TGCGCCAGCAGCCCGGGCGGGACGGGGAATGTGGGGCCCCAGCATTTT.